Listed below are T cell receptor beta chains from one sample, sequenced in a study of technical replicates of blood from a few donors. Profiled with immunoSEQ multiplex PCR; TCRdb holds only in-frame clones, not every one. Of about 94,000 clones listed, under 97% are singletons. Sequencing was done on a sample of T cells isolated from PBMCs. These receptors were collected from a human donor in good health. Both conserved end residues are part of each CDR3. Fields, in order: clone size, V gene, J gene, D gene, CDR3 protein, CDR3 DNA. The D gene is left open where the match is weak. Size tells how often a clone was seen (once, few, many) or the class of an expanded clone, and some rows leave it out.

NA	TRBV4-1	TRBJ2-5	NA	CASSREVRGGETQYF	TGCGCCAGCAGCCGAGAAGTGAGGGGGGGAGAGACCCAGTACTTC
NA	TRBV27	TRBJ2-1	TRBD2	CASSPGLAPGNEQFF	TGTGCCAGCAGCCCGGGACTAGCGCCGGGGAATGAGCAGTTCTTC
NA	TRBV27	TRBJ2-1	TRBD2	CASRLAGPDNEQFF	TGTGCCAGTAGACTAGCGGGGCCTGACAATGAGCAGTTCTTC
once	TRBV5-5	TRBJ2-1	TRBD1	CASSWDRTGGNEQFF	TGTGCCAGCAGTTGGGATCGGACAGGGGGCAATGAGCAGTTCTTC
NA	TRBV7-2	TRBJ1-6	TRBD1	CASRKTGGNSPLHF	TGTGCCAGCAGAAAGACAGGGGGGAATTCACCCCTCCACTTT
NA	TRBV5-1	TRBJ1-1	TRBD1	CASSSTGMNTEAFF	TGCGCCAGCAGCTCGACAGGGATGAACACTGAAGCTTTCTTT
NA	TRBV5-4	TRBJ1-2	TRBD1	CASSFSRQGAGGYTF	TGTGCCAGCAGCTTTTCGAGACAGGGGGCTGGTGGCTACACCTTC
once	TRBV11-3	TRBJ2-5	TRBD2	CASSVPGGIQETQYF	TGTGCCAGCAGTGTTCCGGGGGGAATCCAAGAGACCCAGTACTTC
NA	TRBV4-1	TRBJ2-1	TRBD1	CASSLGGTGAYNEQFF	TGCGCCAGCAGCCTAGGGGGGACAGGGGCCTACAATGAGCAGTTCTTC
NA	TRBV14	TRBJ2-1	TRBD2	CASSRGVAGGSYSYNEQFF	TGTGCCAGCAGCCGTGGGGTAGCGGGGGGGTCATACTCCTACAATGAGCAGTTCTTC
NA	TRBV6-5	TRBJ2-5	TRBD1	CASSRQGGQETQYF	TGTGCCAGCAGCCGACAGGGGGGCCAAGAGACCCAGTACTTC
NA	TRBV5-4	TRBJ1-4	NA	CASSLAGQTPNEKLFF	TGTGCCAGCAGCTTGGCCGGACAGACCCCTAATGAAAAACTGTTTTTT
NA	TRBV11-3	TRBJ2-3	TRBD1	CASSAEGQGGTDTQYF	TGTGCCAGCAGCGCAGAGGGACAGGGAGGCACAGATACGCAGTATTTT
NA	TRBV28	TRBJ2-2	NA	CASSSLGGSGELFF	TGTGCCAGCAGTTCCCTAGGAGGGTCCGGGGAGCTGTTTTTT
NA	TRBV27	TRBJ1-1	NA	CASSFDSNTEAFF	TGTGCCAGCAGTTTCGACAGTAACACTGAAGCTTTCTTT
NA	TRBV5-1	TRBJ1-1	TRBD1	CASSLTGKDTEAFF	TGCGCCAGCAGCCTGACAGGGAAGGACACTGAAGCTTTCTTT
NA	TRBV6-5	TRBJ2-5	NA	CASRLGQIGTQYF	TGTGCCAGCAGATTGGGGCAAATTGGGACCCAGTACTTC
few	TRBV7-9	TRBJ1-1	NA	CASSLSYLEAFF	TGTGCCAGCAGCTTATCGTATCTTGAAGCTTTCTTT
once	TRBV9	TRBJ2-5	TRBD2	CASSVEAGIQETQYF	TGTGCCAGCAGCGTAGAAGCGGGAATCCAAGAGACCCAGTACTTC
once	TRBV6-5	TRBJ1-2	NA	CASSYQGSVYGYTF	TGTGCCAGCAGTTACCAGGGTTCAGTATATGGCTACACCTTC
NA	TRBV4-1	TRBJ2-1	TRBD2	CASSQDHLAVRNEQFF	TGCGCCAGCAGCCAAGACCACCTAGCGGTCCGGAATGAGCAGTTCTTC
NA	TRBV5-4	TRBJ2-3	NA	CASSQGLDTQYF	TGTGCCAGCAGCCAGGGGTTAGATACGCAGTATTTT
NA	TRBV27	TRBJ2-1	NA	CASSLSGPINEQFF	TGTGCCAGCAGTTTATCGGGGCCGATCAATGAGCAGTTCTTC
NA	TRBV6-5	TRBJ1-1	NA	CATIEGGGTEAFF	TGTGCCACTATAGAGGGGGGAGGGACTGAAGCTTTCTTT
NA	TRBV27	TRBJ2-7	NA	CASSLSGSYEQYF	TGTGCCAGCAGCCTTAGCGGCTCCTACGAGCAGTACTTC
NA	TRBV27	TRBJ2-7	NA	CASSLMGQSSYEQYF	TGTGCCAGCAGTTTAATGGGGCAGAGCTCCTACGAGCAGTACTTC
NA	TRBV19	TRBJ2-1	NA	CATAGIPQNNEQFF	TGTGCCACCGCGGGGATACCCCAAAACAATGAGCAGTTCTTC
NA	TRBV5-4	TRBJ1-2	NA	CASSLAGLRTDGYTF	TGTGCCAGCAGCTTGGCGGGGTTGCGGACTGATGGCTACACCTTC
NA	TRBV11-2	TRBJ2-7	NA	CASSLDLQAGGYEQYF	TGTGCCAGCAGCTTAGATCTTCAGGCAGGAGGATACGAGCAGTACTTC
NA	TRBV6-6	TRBJ2-2	NA	CASRSGTPTGELFF	TGTGCCAGCCGGTCCGGGACTCCCACCGGGGAGCTGTTTTTT
once	TRBV4-2	TRBJ2-1	TRBD2	CASSQTAGGPYNEQFF	TGTGCCAGCAGCCAAACAGCGGGAGGACCCTACAATGAGCAGTTCTTC
NA	TRBV6-1	TRBJ2-1	NA	CASSAGDEQFF	TGTGCCAGCAGTGCCGGGGATGAGCAGTTCTTC
NA	TRBV19	TRBJ2-3	NA	CASSIDRIYEGADTQYF	TGTGCCAGTAGTATAGATCGTATCTACGAGGGTGCAGATACGCAGTATTTT
NA	TRBV6-1	TRBJ2-7	NA	CASRTGTGIFWYF	TGTGCCAGCAGGACCGGGACTGGCATTTTTTGGTACTTC
NA	TRBV7-6	TRBJ1-2	TRBD1	CASSLKTHGTGYGYTF	TGTGCCAGCAGCTTGAAGACCCATGGGACAGGCTATGGCTACACCTTC
NA	TRBV6-5	TRBJ2-6	NA	CASSPPGAGANVLTF	TGTGCCAGCAGTCCCCCAGGTGCCGGGGCCAACGTCCTGACTTTC
NA	TRBV28	TRBJ1-5	NA	CASSLLDSFNQPQHF	TGTGCCAGCAGTTTATTAGACAGTTTCAATCAGCCCCAGCATTTT
NA	TRBV27	TRBJ1-1	TRBD1	CASSTGILNTEAFF	TGTGCCAGTTCGACAGGGATATTGAACACTGAAGCTTTCTTT
NA	TRBV5-1	TRBJ1-5	NA	CASSLTLSRGLLLGQPQHF	TGCGCCAGCAGCTTAACTCTCTCAAGGGGACTTCTCCTGGGTCAGCCCCAGCATTTT
NA	TRBV19	TRBJ1-2	NA	CASSIGGGGYGYTF	TGTGCCAGTAGTATAGGTGGGGGAGGCTATGGCTACACCTTC
NA	TRBV4-1	TRBJ1-1	NA	CASSTSGEMNTEAFF	TGCGCCAGCAGCACCTCAGGGGAGATGAACACTGAAGCTTTCTTT
NA	TRBV7-6	TRBJ2-7	TRBD2	CASAELAGVYEQYF	TGTGCCAGCGCTGAATTGGCGGGAGTATACGAGCAGTACTTC
NA	TRBV2	TRBJ2-7	TRBD2	CASSEAGTSAYEQYF	TGTGCCAGCAGTGAAGCCGGGACTAGCGCCTACGAGCAGTACTTC
NA	TRBV5-1	TRBJ2-2	NA	CASSLSHTGELFF	TGCGCCAGCAGCTTGTCCCATACCGGGGAGCTGTTTTTT
NA	TRBV30	TRBJ2-5	NA	CAWSLLGQETQYF	TGTGCCTGGAGTCTACTAGGACAAGAGACCCAGTACTTC
NA	TRBV25-1	TRBJ1-2	TRBD1	CASSPGQGPSHYGYTF	TGTGCCAGCAGTCCAGGACAGGGGCCATCCCACTATGGCTACACCTTC
NA	TRBV2	TRBJ2-7	NA	CASSEHRVYEQYF	TGTGCCAGCAGTGAACACAGGGTATACGAGCAGTACTTC
NA	TRBV10-2	TRBJ2-2	TRBD2	CASMSGSGYTGELFF	TGCGCCAGCATGAGCGGGAGTGGGTACACCGGGGAGCTGTTTTTT
NA	TRBV7-9	TRBJ1-2	NA	CASSLANGRLGGYTF	TGTGCCAGCAGCTTAGCGAACGGCCGATTGGGCGGCTACACCTTC
NA	TRBV5-4	TRBJ2-2	TRBD1	CASSLGRQGEITGELFF	TGTGCCAGCAGCTTGGGACGACAGGGGGAGATCACCGGGGAGCTGTTTTTT
NA	TRBV19	TRBJ1-3	NA	CASSSTGIGNTIYF	TGTGCCAGTAGTAGTACAGGGATCGGAAACACCATATATTTT
NA	TRBV7-2	TRBJ1-2	NA	CASSLARQGGYTF	TGTGCCAGCAGCTTAGCTCGTCAGGGCGGCTACACCTTC
NA	TRBV27	TRBJ2-7	NA	CASSFYRGYEQYF	TGTGCCAGCAGTTTTTATCGGGGGTACGAGCAGTACTTC
NA	TRBV28	TRBJ2-1	NA	CASSEGGVNSYNEQFF	TGTGCCAGCAGTGAGGGGGGGGTTAACTCCTACAATGAGCAGTTCTTC
NA	TRBV7-3	TRBJ2-1	NA	CASSLGGTDYNEQFF	TGTGCCAGCAGCTTAGGGGGGACGGATTACAATGAGCAGTTCTTC
NA	TRBV2	TRBJ2-5	TRBD2	CAILYSGLAGGPDETQYF	TGTGCCATTTTATACTCGGGACTAGCGGGGGGACCAGACGAGACCCAGTACTTC
NA	TRBV6-5	TRBJ1-1	NA	CASSWAGEAFF	TGTGCCAGCAGCTGGGCGGGGGAGGCTTTCTTT
NA	TRBV7-2	TRBJ1-1	NA	CASSLGTANTEAFF	TGTGCCAGCAGCTTAGGGACAGCGAACACTGAAGCTTTCTTT
NA	TRBV7-6	TRBJ2-1	NA	CASSPRRNEQFF	TGTGCCAGCAGCCCGAGGAGGAATGAGCAGTTCTTC